This T cell receptor beta chain was sequenced during a study of spatial heterogeneity in lung cancer. This CDR3 has 14 amino acids. CDR1 and CDR2 (germline): SGHTA, FQGNSA. The V end lost 2 bases, the J end lost 2 bases, and 6 bases lay between the germline ends. TCRdb fed the 5' RACE reads into MiXCR, producing one record per CDR3 protein. Altogether about 80,000 distinct CDR3 sequences are present, about 7.8% being singletons, with the ten largest covering under 8%. Described time point: sample taken at primary tumor resection. This clonotype came up a few times. This chain uses TRBV7-2 with TRBJ1-4; no reliable D call. This TCR was sampled from a male donor with early-stage non-small cell lung cancer. The input for sequencing was PBMCs, taken at surgery. The CDR3 loop is CASSLWQTNEKLFF. The CDR3 nucleotides are TGTGCCAGCAGCTTATGGCAGACTAATGAAAAACTGTTTTTT. Full variable domain (outside the CDR3, taken from reference TRBV7-2 and TRBJ1-4): GAGVSQSPSNKVTEKGKDVELRCDPISGHTALYWYRQSLGQGLEFLIYFQGNSAPDKSGLPSDRFSAERTGGSVSTLTIQRTQQEDSAVYLCASSLWQTNEKLFFGSGTQLSVL.